Below are 13 T cell receptor beta chains sequenced from a single sample in a study of CD8+CD57+ T cells in acquired aplastic anemia. Genomic DNA served as template for TCR beta VDJ and CDR3 profiling. TCRdb itself ran the reads through MiXCR, one entry per CDR3 protein. The repertoire holds under 350,000 distinct CDR3 sequences, with 56% as singletons. Patients who underwent sequencing had shown CD8+CD57+ cell expansion by flow cytometry. The specimen was sorted CD4+, CD8+, or CD8+CD57+ T cells (not recorded which) from PBMCs. These receptors originate from a human donor with aplastic anemia.

This chain joins TRBV9 and TRBJ2-2; TRBD2 is a possible D gene (5 bases). The germline V and J ends were trimmed by 0 bases and 1 base, with 7 bases remaining between them. Germline values: CDR1 SGDLS, CDR2 YYNGEE. This CDR3 is 15 amino acids long. The CDR3 bases are TGTGCCAGCAGCGTAGCGGGGAGGAACACCGGGGAGCTGTTTTTT. It codes for CASSVAGRNTGELFF.

This clonotype was observed a handful of times. The V and J genes are TRBV20-1 and TRBJ2-7; 7 nucleotides agree with TRBD1. Trimming took 0 bases from V and 5 from J; bases not matched to a gene: 10. The CDR3 covers 15 residues. Per the germline V gene, CDR1 is DFQATT and CDR2 is SNEGSKA (reference sequence). CDR3 nucleotide sequence: TGCAGTGCTAGAGACTTTGGGACAGAGGTCCACGAGCAGTACTTC. It codes for CSARDFGTEVHEQYF.

This clonotype turned up a few times. The rearrangement joins TRBV7-6 to TRBJ1-6, with 8 bases lining up with TRBD1. After removal of 3 bases from V and 9 bases from J, the junction contained 4 bases not matched to a gene. The CDR3 contains 14 residues. Germline V gene data show CDR1 as SGHVS and CDR2 as FNYEAQ. The CDR3 region has the DNA TGTGCCAGCAGCTTCCAGGGGGCAGGTTCACCCCTCCACTTT. Residues: CASSFQGAGSPLHF. Full variable domain (rest looked up from reference TRBV7-6 and TRBJ1-6): GAGVSQSPRYKVTKRGQDVALRCDPISGHVSLYWYRQALGQGPEFLTYFNYEAQQDKSGLPNDRFSAERPEGSISTLTIQRTEQRDSAMYRCASSFQGAGSPLHFGNGTRLTVT.

This chain links TRBV12-3 or TRBV12-4 with TRBJ2-1, with 8 bases identical to TRBD1. V was clipped by 7 bases and J by 2 bases; unmatched bases: 4. The CDR3 runs 14 residues. This CDR3 reads CASKGQVAYNEQFF. DNA for the CDR3: TGTGCCAGCAAGGGACAGGTGGCCTACAATGAGCAGTTCTTC.

This clonotype was found many times. The J gene is TRBJ1-5, the V gene TRBV6-1; the match to TRBD1 covers 7 bases. This CDR3 comprises 14 residues. Germline CDR1 is MNHNS and CDR2 is SASEGT. V shed 1 base, J shed 7 bases, and the junction held 4 bases outside the gene matches. Here the CDR3 DNA reads TGTGCCAGCAGTGAAGGGGACAGATCGCAGCCCCAGCATTTT. Translating gives CASSEGDRSQPQHF.

This clonotype was seen many times. The chain couples TRBV7-3 to TRBJ2-1, with 9 nucleotides matching TRBD1. The CDR3 spans 15 residues. Germline V gives CDR1 SGHTA, CDR2 FQGTGA. Trimming at V came to 5 bases and at J to 2 bases, leaving 4 bases not matched to a gene. The CDR3 DNA sequence: TGTGCCAGCAGCACACAGGGGGCCCCCTACAATGAGCAGTTCTTC. Translating gives CASSTQGAPYNEQFF. Full variable domain (rest looked up from reference TRBV7-3 and TRBJ2-1): GAGVSQTPSNKVTEKGKYVELRCDPISGHTALYWYRQSLGQGPEFLIYFQGTGAADDSGLPNDRFFAVRPEGSVSTLKIQRTERGDSAVYLCASSTQGAPYNEQFFGPGTRLTVL.

This clonotype was counted a single time. The chain employs TRBV10-3 and TRBJ2-1; TRBD2 matches 9 bases. Trimming cost V 3 bases and J 7 bases; bases outside gene matches: 7. CDR3 size: 15 residues. The germline V gene encodes CDR1 ENHRY and CDR2 SYGVKD. The CDR3 protein is CAISEPGLARNEQFF. The CDR3 DNA follows: TGTGCCATCAGTGAACCGGGACTAGCAAGGAATGAGCAGTTCTTC.

The chain recombines TRBV2 with TRBJ2-5; the match to TRBD2 covers 11 bases. Germline CDR1 reads SNHLY; CDR2 reads FYNNEI. This CDR3 region has 14 residues. V lost 8 bases, J lost 5 bases, and 7 bases stayed unmatched. In nucleotides, the CDR3 is TGTGCCAGCCACCTGGGACTAGCGGCTGAGACCCAGTACTTC. This translates into CASHLGLAAETQYF. The variable domain in full, with the rest retrieved from reference TRBV2 and TRBJ2-5, is EPEVTQTPSHQVTQMGQEVILRCVPISNHLYFYWYRQILGQKVEFLVSFYNNEISEKSEIFDDQFSVERPDGSNFTLKIRSTKLEDSAMYFCASHLGLAAETQYFGPGTRLLVL.

The V and J genes are TRBV15 and TRBJ1-3, with TRBD1 matching 7 bases. The CDR3 loop spans 17 amino acids. CDR1 is LNHNV and CDR2 is YYDKDF in the germline V gene (reference sequence). Germline trimming cut 0 bases from V and 4 bases from J; bases unmatched to any gene: 9. CDR3 amino acids: CATSREVRQGGGNTIYF. For the CDR3, the DNA is TGTGCCACCAGCAGAGAGGTCAGACAGGGCGGAGGAAACACCATATATTTT.

The chain carries TRBV20-1 and TRBJ1-2; D gene ambiguous. CDR1 and CDR2 from the germline V gene are DFQATT and SNEGSKA (reference sequence). The CDR3 runs 13 residues. Trimming pared 7 bases from V and 0 bases from J, leaving 12 bases between. This CDR3 is CSVEGLANYGYTF. In DNA form, the CDR3 reads TGCAGTGTAGAAGGACTTGCTAACTATGGCTACACCTTC.

This clonotype was observed a few times. At one of its ends the junction is not consistent with the germline gene, which may arise from a read error. This chain links TRBV7-9 with TRBJ2-3; 8 positions match TRBD2. Germline V gives CDR1 SEHNR, CDR2 FQNEAQ (reference sequence). CDR3 length: 16 amino acids. The CDR3: CTSRYRSGTSTDTQYF. The CDR3 DNA reads as TGTACCAGCAGATATCGTAGCGGGACTAGCACAGATACGCAGTATTTT.

J is TRBJ2-2 and V is TRBV20-1, with D perhaps matching TRBD1 (5 bases). Germline-derived CDR1 and CDR2 are DFQATT and SNEGSKA (reference sequence). Trimming pared 6 bases from V and 8 bases from J, leaving 16 bases between. The CDR3 spans 13 residues. The chain's CDR3 is CSARMPGFGELFF. In DNA, the CDR3 is TGCAGTGCCAGAATGCCAGGGTTTGGGGAGCTGTTTTTT.

CDR3 in amino acids: CASSEASDAYNEQFF. The CDR3 DNA is TGTGCCAGCAGTGAAGCTTCGGACGCCTACAATGAGCAGTTCTTC. The chain links TRBV6-1 to TRBJ2-1; D not certain. CDR3 length: 15 residues. Looked up from germline, CDR1 is MNHNS and CDR2 is SASEGT. Trimming stripped 0 bases from V and 2 bases from J, with 8 bases between.